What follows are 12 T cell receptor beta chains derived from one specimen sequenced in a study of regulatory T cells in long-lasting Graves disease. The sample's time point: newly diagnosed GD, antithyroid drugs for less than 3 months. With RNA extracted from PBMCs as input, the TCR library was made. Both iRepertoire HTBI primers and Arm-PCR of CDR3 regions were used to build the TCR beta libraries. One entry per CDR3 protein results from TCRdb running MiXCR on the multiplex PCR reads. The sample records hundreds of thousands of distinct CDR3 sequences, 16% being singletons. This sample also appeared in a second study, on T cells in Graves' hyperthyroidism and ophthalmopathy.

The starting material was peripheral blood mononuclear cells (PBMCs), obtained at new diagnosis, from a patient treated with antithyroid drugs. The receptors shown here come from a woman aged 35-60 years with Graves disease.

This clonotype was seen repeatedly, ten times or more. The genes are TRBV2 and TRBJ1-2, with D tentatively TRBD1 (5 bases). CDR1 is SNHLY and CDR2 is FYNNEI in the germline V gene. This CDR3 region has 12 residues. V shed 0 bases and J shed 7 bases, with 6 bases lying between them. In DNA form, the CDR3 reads TGTGCCAGCAGTGAAGCAGGGGTTGGCTACACCTTC. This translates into CASSEAGVGYTF.

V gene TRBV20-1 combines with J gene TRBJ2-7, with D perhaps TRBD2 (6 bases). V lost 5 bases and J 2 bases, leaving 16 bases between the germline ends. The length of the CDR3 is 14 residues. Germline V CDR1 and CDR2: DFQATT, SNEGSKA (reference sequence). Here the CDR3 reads CSAGPRRAPYEQYF. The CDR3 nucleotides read TGCAGTGCTGGCCCCCGGAGGGCTCCCTACGAGCAGTACTTC.

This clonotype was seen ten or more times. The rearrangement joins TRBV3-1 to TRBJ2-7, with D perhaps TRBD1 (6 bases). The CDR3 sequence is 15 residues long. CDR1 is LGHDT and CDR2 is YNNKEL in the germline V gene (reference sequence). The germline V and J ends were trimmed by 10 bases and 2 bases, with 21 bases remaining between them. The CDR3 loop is CATAVGGRATYEQYF. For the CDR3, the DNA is TGTGCCACCGCGGTTGGGGGCCGTGCGACCTACGAGCAGTACTTC.

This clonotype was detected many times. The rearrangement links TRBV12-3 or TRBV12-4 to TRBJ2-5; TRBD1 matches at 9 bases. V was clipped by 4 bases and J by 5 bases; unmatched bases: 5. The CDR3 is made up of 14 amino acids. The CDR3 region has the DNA TGTGCCAGCAGTTCCCGGGACAGGGAGGAGACCCAGTACTTC. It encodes CASSSRDREETQYF.

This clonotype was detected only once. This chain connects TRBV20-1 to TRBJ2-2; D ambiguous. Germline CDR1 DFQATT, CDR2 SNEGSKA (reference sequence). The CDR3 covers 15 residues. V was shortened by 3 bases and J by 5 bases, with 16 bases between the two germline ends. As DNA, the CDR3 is TGCAGTGCTAGTGGTGGATCGGTACGGACCGGGGAGCTGTTTTTT. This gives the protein CSASGGSVRTGELFF.

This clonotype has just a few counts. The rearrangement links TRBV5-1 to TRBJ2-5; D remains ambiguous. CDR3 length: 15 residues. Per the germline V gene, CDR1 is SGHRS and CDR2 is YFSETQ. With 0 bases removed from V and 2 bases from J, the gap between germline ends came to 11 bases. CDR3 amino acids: CASSLGLPGQETQYF. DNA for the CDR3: TGCGCCAGCAGCTTGGGGCTCCCAGGTCAAGAGACCCAGTACTTC.

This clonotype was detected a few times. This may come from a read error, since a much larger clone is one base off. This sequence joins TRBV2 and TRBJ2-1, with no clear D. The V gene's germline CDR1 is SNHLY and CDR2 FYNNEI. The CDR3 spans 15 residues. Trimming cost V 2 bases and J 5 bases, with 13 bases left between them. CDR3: CASSERQALDNEQFF. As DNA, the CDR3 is TGTGCCAGCAGTGAACGGCAGGCTTTGGACAATGAGCAGTTCTTC.

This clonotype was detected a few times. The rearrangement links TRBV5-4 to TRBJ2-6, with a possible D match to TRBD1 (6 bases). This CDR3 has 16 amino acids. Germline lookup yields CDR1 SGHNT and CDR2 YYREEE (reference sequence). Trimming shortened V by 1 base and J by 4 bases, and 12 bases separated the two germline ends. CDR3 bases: TGTGCCAGCAGCTTGCTACAGGGAACCGGGGCCAACGTCCTGACTTTC. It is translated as CASSLLQGTGANVLTF.

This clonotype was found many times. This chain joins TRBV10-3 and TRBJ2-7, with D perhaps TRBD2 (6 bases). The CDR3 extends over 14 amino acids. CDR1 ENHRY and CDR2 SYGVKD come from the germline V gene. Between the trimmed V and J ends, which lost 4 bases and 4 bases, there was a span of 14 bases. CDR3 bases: TGTGCCATCAGTGCAGGGACTGACCGATACGAGCAGTACTTC. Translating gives CAISAGTDRYEQYF.

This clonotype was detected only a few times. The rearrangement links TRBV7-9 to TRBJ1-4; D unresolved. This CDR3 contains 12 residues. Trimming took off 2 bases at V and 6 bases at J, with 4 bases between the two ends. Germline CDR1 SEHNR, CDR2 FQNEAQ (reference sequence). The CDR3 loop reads CASSLTDEKLFF. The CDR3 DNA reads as TGTGCCAGCAGCTTAACGGATGAAAAACTGTTTTTT.

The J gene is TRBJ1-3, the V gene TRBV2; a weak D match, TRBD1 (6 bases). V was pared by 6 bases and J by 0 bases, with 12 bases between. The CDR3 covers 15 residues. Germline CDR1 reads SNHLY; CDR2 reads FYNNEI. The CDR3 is CASRKDSLSGNTIYF. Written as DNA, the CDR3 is TGTGCCAGCAGAAAGGACAGCCTCTCTGGAAACACCATATATTTT.

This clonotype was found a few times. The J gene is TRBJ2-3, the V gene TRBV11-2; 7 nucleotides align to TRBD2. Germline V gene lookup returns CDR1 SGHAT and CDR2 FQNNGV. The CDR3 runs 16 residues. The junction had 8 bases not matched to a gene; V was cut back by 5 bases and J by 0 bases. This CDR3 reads CASSQAGVRSTDTQYF. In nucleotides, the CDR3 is TGTGCCAGCAGCCAGGCGGGGGTGCGGAGCACAGATACGCAGTATTTT. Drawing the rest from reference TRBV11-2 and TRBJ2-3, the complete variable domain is EAGVAQSPRYKIIEKRQSVAFWCNPISGHATLYWYQQILGQGPKLLIQFQNNGVVDDSQLPKDRFSAERLKGVDSTLKIQPAKLEDSAVYLCASSQAGVRSTDTQYFGPGTRLTVL.